The rows below give T cell receptor beta chains drawn from one sample of a study of blood T cell repertoires in COVID-19. Profiling relied on immunoSEQ multiplex PCR, and the TCRdb table lists in-frame clones only, not all of them. Among roughly 150,000 clones, roughly 86% were seen once, and the ten largest hold 2.5%. The sequencing sample was made of peripheral blood. The receptors were sampled from a woman older than 75 with COVID-19, enrolled during active disease. The CDR3 runs from the conserved cysteine through the conserved F or W. D genes are given only for firm matches. Size values are once, few and many counts, or a class for expanded clones, and some rows have none.

clone_size	v_call	d_call	j_call	cdr3_nt	cdr3_aa
NA	TRBV11-2	NA	TRBJ2-3	TGTGCCAGCAGCCCCCGTGGGGCTAGCACAGATACGCAGTATTTT	CASSPRGASTDTQYF
NA	TRBV29-1	NA	TRBJ2-3	TGCAGCGTTAGGCAGGGACTCACAGATACGCAGTATTTT	CSVRQGLTDTQYF
once	TRBV9	NA	TRBJ2-2	TGTGCCAGCAGCGTAGATCTGGCTGGGGAGCTGTTTTTT	CASSVDLAGELFF
NA	TRBV7-9	NA	TRBJ1-2	TGTGCCAGCAGCCTTGGACTGAACTATGGCTACACCTTC	CASSLGLNYGYTF
NA	TRBV3-1/TRBV3-2	NA	TRBJ1-2	TGTGCCAGCAGCCTAGGGGCTGTACTGGGCTACACCTTC	CASSLGAVLGYTF
NA	TRBV3-1/TRBV3-2	TRBD2	TRBJ2-2	TGTGCCAGCAGCCAAGGGGCCCACCAGCGGGATATAATCGTGGGGGAGCTGTTTTTT	CASSQGAHQRDIIVGELFF
NA	TRBV7-9	TRBD1	TRBJ1-6	TGTGCCAGTGGACAGGGTGGTTCACCCCTCCACTTT	CASGQGGSPLHF
NA	TRBV19	TRBD1	TRBJ2-7	TGTGCCAGTAGCCCCGGGACAGGGCCCTTCTACGAGCAGTACTTC	CASSPGTGPFYEQYF
NA	TRBV11-1	NA	TRBJ1-3	TGTGCCAGCAGCCTACCTGGGCGGGACTCTGGAAACACCATATATTTT	CASSLPGRDSGNTIYF
NA	TRBV5-6	TRBD2	TRBJ2-7	TGTGCCAGCAGCTTCCTAGCGGGAGGCCACGAGCAGTACTTC	CASSFLAGGHEQYF